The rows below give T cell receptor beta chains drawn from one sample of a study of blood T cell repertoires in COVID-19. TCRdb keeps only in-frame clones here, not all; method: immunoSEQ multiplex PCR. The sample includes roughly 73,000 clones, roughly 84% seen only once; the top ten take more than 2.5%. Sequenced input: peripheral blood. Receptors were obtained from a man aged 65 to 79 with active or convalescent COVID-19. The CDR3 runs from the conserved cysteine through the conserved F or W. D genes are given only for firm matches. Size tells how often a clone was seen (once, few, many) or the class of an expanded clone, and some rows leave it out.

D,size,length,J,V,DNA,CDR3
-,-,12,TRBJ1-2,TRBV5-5,TGTGCCAGCAGGTCGGGGAACTATGGCTACACCTTC,CASRSGNYGYTF
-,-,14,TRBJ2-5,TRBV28,TGTGCCAGCAGTCCCCCCTGGCGGGGCGGGACCCAGTACTTC,CASSPPWRGGTQYF
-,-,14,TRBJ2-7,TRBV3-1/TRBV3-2,TGTGCCAGCAGCCAATGGGCGGGTTCCTACGAGCAGTACTTC,CASSQWAGSYEQYF
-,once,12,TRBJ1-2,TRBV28,TGTGCCAGCAGTTCCCGCAGCTATGGCTACACCTTC,CASSSRSYGYTF
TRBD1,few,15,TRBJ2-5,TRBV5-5,TGTGCCAGCAGCTTGGACAGGGGGCGCGTCGGGACCCAGTACTTC,CASSLDRGRVGTQYF
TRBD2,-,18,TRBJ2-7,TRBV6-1,TGTGCCAGCAGTGAAAACAAGGGACTAGCGGGAGCCGTGTACGAGCAGTACTTC,CASSENKGLAGAVYEQYF
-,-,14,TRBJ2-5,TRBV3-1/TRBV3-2,TGTGCCAGCAGCCAACAGACAAGTCTGGAGACCCAGTACTTC,CASSQQTSLETQYF
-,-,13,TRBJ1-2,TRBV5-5,TGTGCCAGCAGCTTAGGGGCGCACTATGGCTACACCTTC,CASSLGAHYGYTF
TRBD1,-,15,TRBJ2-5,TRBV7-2,TGTGCCAGCAGCCCTGGACAGGGAGAGAGAGAGACCCAGTACTTC,CASSPGQGERETQYF
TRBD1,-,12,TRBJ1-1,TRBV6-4,TGTGCCAGCAAGGGGGCTGGCACTGAAGCTTTCTTT,CASKGAGTEAFF